Listed below are T cell receptor beta chains from one sample, sequenced in a study of cytomegalovirus exposure and HLA in healthy donors. Sequencing was performed with immunoSEQ multiplex PCR; in TCRdb, only in-frame clones are kept and a portion is missing. The sample has some 200,000 clones; less than 80% are singletons. Sequencing was performed on PBMCs. The origin of the receptors is a girl aged 2 to 9 in good health and CMV-seronegative. Each CDR3 is given with its conserved first and last residue. The D gene is left open where the match is weak. Some rows have no size entry. The others give once, few or many, or a class for an expanded clone.

clone_size: .
cdr3_length: 16
j_call: TRBJ2-2
d_call: .
v_call: TRBV11-3
cdr3_aa: CASSLVSAQNTGELFF
cdr3_nt: TGTGCCAGCAGCTTAGTTAGCGCCCAGAACACCGGGGAGCTGTTTTTT

clone_size: .
cdr3_length: 16
j_call: TRBJ2-3
d_call: TRBD2
v_call: TRBV4-1
cdr3_aa: CASSQVGGGSTDTQYF
cdr3_nt: TGCGCCAGCAGCCAAGTTGGGGGGGGAAGCACAGATACGCAGTATTTT

clone_size: .
cdr3_length: 13
j_call: TRBJ1-2
d_call: .
v_call: TRBV4-1
cdr3_aa: CASSLTRAYGYTF
cdr3_nt: TGCGCCAGCAGCCTGACGCGGGCCTATGGCTACACCTTC

clone_size: .
cdr3_length: 14
j_call: TRBJ2-2
d_call: TRBD1
v_call: TRBV6-5
cdr3_aa: CASRRDRYTGELFF
cdr3_nt: TGTGCCAGCAGGCGGGACAGGTACACCGGGGAGCTGTTTTTT

clone_size: once
cdr3_length: 12
j_call: TRBJ2-1
d_call: .
v_call: TRBV9
cdr3_aa: CASSVQDHEQFF
cdr3_nt: TGTGCCAGCAGCGTGCAGGATCATGAGCAGTTCTTC

clone_size: .
cdr3_length: 14
j_call: TRBJ2-1
d_call: TRBD1
v_call: TRBV19
cdr3_aa: CASRTGASSNEQFF
cdr3_nt: TGTGCCAGTAGAACAGGGGCCTCTTCGAATGAGCAGTTCTTC

clone_size: once
cdr3_length: 15
j_call: TRBJ1-5
d_call: TRBD1
v_call: TRBV15
cdr3_aa: CATSSPGQLNQPQHF
cdr3_nt: TGTGCCACCAGCAGCCCGGGACAGCTAAATCAGCCCCAGCATTTT

clone_size: .
cdr3_length: 14
j_call: TRBJ2-7
d_call: TRBD2
v_call: TRBV6-1
cdr3_aa: CASSGLAGPAEQYF
cdr3_nt: TGTGCCAGCAGTGGCCTAGCGGGTCCAGCCGAGCAGTACTTC

clone_size: .
cdr3_length: 16
j_call: TRBJ2-3
d_call: .
v_call: TRBV9
cdr3_aa: CASSPQHREVTDTQYF
cdr3_nt: TGTGCCAGCAGCCCTCAACACAGGGAAGTCACAGATACGCAGTATTTT

clone_size: .
cdr3_length: 13
j_call: TRBJ2-4
d_call: TRBD2
v_call: TRBV6-6
cdr3_aa: CASSQGDYWIQYF
cdr3_nt: TGTGCCAGCAGTCAAGGGGACTATTGGATTCAGTACTTC

clone_size: .
cdr3_length: 16
j_call: TRBJ2-7
d_call: TRBD2
v_call: TRBV5-4
cdr3_aa: CASSSPRIAGVYEQYF
cdr3_nt: TGTGCCAGCAGCTCACCCCGCATAGCGGGAGTGTACGAGCAGTACTTC

clone_size: .
cdr3_length: 12
j_call: TRBJ2-7
d_call: .
v_call: TRBV5-1
cdr3_aa: CASRGSSYEQYF
cdr3_nt: TGCGCCAGCAGGGGGAGCTCCTACGAGCAGTACTTC

clone_size: .
cdr3_length: 16
j_call: TRBJ1-3
d_call: TRBD1
v_call: TRBV5-4
cdr3_aa: CASSLGTGSSGNTIYF
cdr3_nt: TGTGCCAGCAGCTTGGGGACAGGATCTTCTGGAAACACCATATATTTT

clone_size: .
cdr3_length: 13
j_call: TRBJ1-5
d_call: .
v_call: TRBV6-5
cdr3_aa: CASSYLPNQPQHF
cdr3_nt: TGTGCCAGCAGTTATCTTCCCAATCAGCCCCAGCATTTT

clone_size: .
cdr3_length: 14
j_call: TRBJ1-2
d_call: TRBD1
v_call: TRBV28
cdr3_aa: CASSRGTGFYGYTF
cdr3_nt: TGTGCCAGCAGTCGAGGGACAGGGTTCTATGGCTACACCTTC

clone_size: .
cdr3_length: 15
j_call: TRBJ2-7
d_call: .
v_call: TRBV4-2
cdr3_aa: CASSQDRGESYEQYF
cdr3_nt: TGTGCCAGCAGCCAGGATCGTGGGGAGTCTTACGAGCAGTACTTC

clone_size: .
cdr3_length: 15
j_call: TRBJ1-1
d_call: TRBD1
v_call: TRBV6-6
cdr3_aa: CASRLSDRGWTEAFF
cdr3_nt: TGTGCCAGCAGACTAAGCGACAGGGGTTGGACTGAAGCTTTCTTT

clone_size: .
cdr3_length: 13
j_call: TRBJ2-7
d_call: TRBD2
v_call: TRBV5-4
cdr3_aa: CASSSTGGYEQYF
cdr3_nt: TGTGCCAGCAGCTCGACCGGGGGGTACGAGCAGTACTTC

clone_size: .
cdr3_length: 13
j_call: TRBJ2-1
d_call: TRBD2
v_call: TRBV5-6
cdr3_aa: CASSWGTTDAGFF
cdr3_nt: TGTGCCAGCAGCTGGGGGACTACCGATGCGGGGTTCTTC

clone_size: .
cdr3_length: 14
j_call: TRBJ2-3
d_call: .
v_call: TRBV7-9
cdr3_aa: CASSSPVPTDTQYF
cdr3_nt: TGTGCCAGCAGCTCCCCTGTCCCCACAGATACGCAGTATTTT

clone_size: .
cdr3_length: 15
j_call: TRBJ2-7
d_call: .
v_call: TRBV30
cdr3_aa: CAWGPKGLSSYEQYF
cdr3_nt: TGTGCCTGGGGACCGAAAGGACTCTCGTCCTACGAGCAGTACTTC

clone_size: .
cdr3_length: 13
j_call: TRBJ1-3
d_call: .
v_call: TRBV18
cdr3_aa: CASSTGSGNTIYF
cdr3_nt: TGTGCCAGCTCAACGGGCTCTGGAAACACCATATATTTT

clone_size: .
cdr3_length: 14
j_call: TRBJ1-1
d_call: TRBD1
v_call: TRBV5-4
cdr3_aa: CASSLDRGNTEAFF
cdr3_nt: TGTGCCAGCAGCTTGGACAGGGGGAACACTGAAGCTTTCTTT

clone_size: .
cdr3_length: 12
j_call: TRBJ2-3
d_call: .
v_call: TRBV11-2
cdr3_aa: CASSLAEDTQYF
cdr3_nt: TGTGCCAGCAGCTTAGCTGAGGATACGCAGTATTTT

clone_size: .
cdr3_length: 14
j_call: TRBJ2-3
d_call: .
v_call: TRBV6-1
cdr3_aa: CASSEYRVTDTQYF
cdr3_nt: TGTGCCAGCAGTGAATATCGGGTCACAGATACGCAGTATTTT

clone_size: .
cdr3_length: 16
j_call: TRBJ2-7
d_call: TRBD2
v_call: TRBV30
cdr3_aa: CAWSVPSGANSYEQYF
cdr3_nt: TGTGCCTGGAGTGTACCTAGCGGGGCAAACTCCTACGAGCAGTACTTC

clone_size: few
cdr3_length: 20
j_call: TRBJ2-1
d_call: TRBD2
v_call: TRBV4-1
cdr3_aa: CASSPRLAVVGTSSYNEQFF
cdr3_nt: TGCGCCAGCAGCCCCCGACTAGCGGTAGTGGGGACGAGCTCCTACAATGAGCAGTTCTTC

clone_size: .
cdr3_length: 14
j_call: TRBJ1-2
d_call: TRBD1
v_call: TRBV5-4
cdr3_aa: CASSLGQGVYGYTF
cdr3_nt: TGTGCCAGCAGCTTGGGACAGGGGGTCTATGGCTACACCTTC

clone_size: few
cdr3_length: 17
j_call: TRBJ2-2
d_call: TRBD2
v_call: TRBV27
cdr3_aa: CASSPLGTSRSTGELFF
cdr3_nt: TGTGCCAGCAGTCCCTTGGGGACTAGCAGATCCACCGGGGAGCTGTTTTTT

clone_size: .
cdr3_length: 15
j_call: TRBJ1-2
d_call: .
v_call: TRBV9
cdr3_aa: CASSVGYRGASGYTF
cdr3_nt: TGTGCCAGCAGCGTAGGTTATCGGGGGGCCAGTGGCTACACCTTC

clone_size: .
cdr3_length: 17
j_call: TRBJ1-4
d_call: .
v_call: TRBV2
cdr3_aa: CASSEAGGRTANEKLFF
cdr3_nt: TGTGCCAGCAGTGAAGCGGGAGGGCGAACGGCTAATGAAAAACTGTTTTTT

clone_size: .
cdr3_length: 14
j_call: TRBJ1-4
d_call: TRBD1
v_call: TRBV6-1
cdr3_aa: CASSQDRVNEKLFF
cdr3_nt: TGTGCCAGCAGTCAAGACAGGGTCAACGAAAAACTGTTTTTT

clone_size: .
cdr3_length: 15
j_call: TRBJ1-2
d_call: .
v_call: TRBV5-6
cdr3_aa: CASSSRIQGEQGYTF
cdr3_nt: TGTGCCAGCAGCTCCCGGATACAGGGAGAACAGGGCTACACCTTC

clone_size: .
cdr3_length: 15
j_call: TRBJ2-5
d_call: .
v_call: TRBV5-1
cdr3_aa: CASSLAGQGVGTQYF
cdr3_nt: TGCGCCAGCAGCTTGGCCGGCCAGGGTGTAGGGACCCAGTACTTC

clone_size: .
cdr3_length: 14
j_call: TRBJ2-1
d_call: .
v_call: TRBV29-1
cdr3_aa: CSVLTGSSYNEQFF
cdr3_nt: TGCAGCGTACTTACCGGGAGCTCCTACAATGAGCAGTTCTTC

clone_size: .
cdr3_length: 15
j_call: TRBJ1-4
d_call: .
v_call: TRBV5-5
cdr3_aa: CASSIRSGTKEKLFF
cdr3_nt: TGTGCCAGCAGTATCAGATCGGGGACAAAGGAAAAACTGTTTTTT

clone_size: .
cdr3_length: 18
j_call: TRBJ1-2
d_call: .
v_call: TRBV27
cdr3_aa: CASSPGPGQRRGYYGYTF
cdr3_nt: TGTGCCAGCAGTCCCGGACCGGGACAAAGAAGAGGGTACTATGGCTACACCTTC

clone_size: .
cdr3_length: 13
j_call: TRBJ2-1
d_call: TRBD2
v_call: TRBV12-5
cdr3_aa: CASGFGLAGEEFF
cdr3_nt: TGTGCTAGTGGATTCGGACTAGCGGGGGAGGAGTTCTTC

clone_size: .
cdr3_length: 15
j_call: TRBJ2-7
d_call: .
v_call: TRBV6-5
cdr3_aa: CASSYSPGDTYEQYF
cdr3_nt: TGTGCCAGCAGTTATTCCCCAGGGGACACCTACGAGCAGTACTTC

clone_size: .
cdr3_length: 16
j_call: TRBJ2-2
d_call: TRBD1
v_call: TRBV27
cdr3_aa: CASIPDRGKNTGELFF
cdr3_nt: TGTGCCAGCATCCCCGACAGGGGAAAGAACACCGGGGAGCTGTTTTTT

clone_size: .
cdr3_length: 18
j_call: TRBJ2-1
d_call: .
v_call: TRBV6-1
cdr3_aa: CASSEVGAWGSSYNEQFF
cdr3_nt: TGTGCCAGCAGTGAAGTTGGTGCCTGGGGCAGCTCCTACAATGAGCAGTTCTTC

clone_size: .
cdr3_length: 14
j_call: TRBJ1-2
d_call: TRBD1
v_call: TRBV9
cdr3_aa: CASRDRGRDHGYTF
cdr3_nt: TGTGCCAGCAGAGACAGGGGCAGGGATCATGGCTACACCTTC

clone_size: .
cdr3_length: 16
j_call: TRBJ2-6
d_call: .
v_call: TRBV19
cdr3_aa: CASSIDQGTGANVLTF
cdr3_nt: TGTGCCAGTAGTATAGATCAGGGAACAGGGGCCAACGTCCTGACTTTC

clone_size: .
cdr3_length: 11
j_call: TRBJ2-3
d_call: .
v_call: TRBV29-1
cdr3_aa: CSVLSTDTQYF
cdr3_nt: TGCAGCGTCCTGAGCACAGATACGCAGTATTTT

clone_size: .
cdr3_length: 11
j_call: TRBJ2-5
d_call: .
v_call: TRBV7-9
cdr3_aa: CASSVKETQYF
cdr3_nt: TGTGCCAGCAGCGTAAAAGAGACCCAGTACTTC

clone_size: .
cdr3_length: 13
j_call: TRBJ1-2
d_call: .
v_call: TRBV6-5
cdr3_aa: CASSLQGNYGYTF
cdr3_nt: TGTGCCAGCAGTCTACAGGGAAACTATGGCTACACCTTC

clone_size: .
cdr3_length: 14
j_call: TRBJ1-1
d_call: TRBD1
v_call: TRBV30
cdr3_aa: CAWSVGTGLFEAFF
cdr3_nt: TGTGCCTGGAGTGTAGGGACAGGGCTTTTTGAAGCTTTCTTT

clone_size: once
cdr3_length: 13
j_call: TRBJ1-2
d_call: TRBD1
v_call: TRBV30
cdr3_aa: CAWSLTGRAGYTF
cdr3_nt: TGTGCCTGGAGTTTGACAGGGCGTGCTGGCTACACCTTC

clone_size: .
cdr3_length: 15
j_call: TRBJ2-3
d_call: .
v_call: TRBV4-1
cdr3_aa: CASSQERRDTDTQYF
cdr3_nt: TGCGCCAGCAGCCAAGAGCGGAGGGACACAGATACGCAGTATTTT